The clone carrying this TCR beta chain has more than one count but fewer than ten. The antigen is unknown. MiXCR, run by TCRdb on the RT-PCR reads, gives a single entry per CDR3 protein. This sample has 800,000 or so distinct CDR3 sequences, with around 20% found just once. CDR3 length: 16 residues. V was clipped by 4 bases and J by 5 bases; unmatched bases: 12. The germline CDR1 and CDR2 sequences are LGHNA and YSLEER. The record originates from a study of response to subunit inactivated influenza vaccine. General study points: The authors suggested that few new T cells are recruited per seasonal influenza vaccination.

The sequencing here drew on PBMCs from blood, taken about 5 days after vaccination. The rearrangement uses TRBV4-3 and TRBJ2-7, with 9 positions matching TRBD1. This TCR was recovered from a man aged 45-60 years who received an inactivated influenza vaccine. The CDR3 loop is CASSPPPGTGKHEQYF. Written as DNA, the CDR3 is TGCGCCAGCAGCCCCCCTCCTGGGACAGGGAAACACGAGCAGTACTTC.